This is a list of T cell receptor beta chains from one sample in a study of cytomegalovirus exposure and HLA in healthy donors. Clones were sequenced by immunoSEQ multiplex PCR, and TCRdb holds only the in-frame ones, with some missing. The data show around 160,000 clones, 60% to 80% seen once. Sequencing input: PBMCs. The receptor set was obtained from a man in his fifties in good health and CMV-seropositive. The CDR3 runs from the conserved cysteine through the conserved F or W. A D gene is named only where the DNA matches it firmly. Some rows have no size entry. The others give once, few or many, or a class for an expanded clone.

V gene	clone size	J gene	D gene	CDR3 protein	CDR3 DNA
TRBV7-9	NA	TRBJ1-1	NA	CASSLGYREGRTEAFF	TGTGCCAGCAGCTTAGGTTACCGAGAGGGTAGGACTGAAGCTTTCTTT
TRBV5-4	NA	TRBJ2-1	NA	CASSLAGEQFF	TGTGCCAGCAGCTTGGCGGGTGAGCAGTTCTTC
TRBV7-2	NA	TRBJ1-6	NA	CASSLQTGNSPLHF	TGTGCCAGCAGCTTGCAAACAGGAAATTCACCCCTCCACTTT
TRBV7-9	NA	TRBJ1-1	NA	CSSSSRTNMNTEAFF	TGTTCCAGCAGCTCTAGGACAAACATGAACACTGAAGCTTTCTTT
TRBV5-1	NA	TRBJ2-3	NA	CASSMSGTDTQYF	TGCGCCAGCTCCATGAGCGGCACAGATACGCAGTATTTT
TRBV9	NA	TRBJ2-3	NA	CASSVIPDGTDTQYF	TGTGCCAGCAGCGTAATCCCAGATGGCACAGATACGCAGTATTTT
TRBV2	NA	TRBJ2-6	NA	CASSEGAGANVLTF	TGTGCCAGCAGTGAAGGGGCCGGGGCCAACGTCCTGACTTTC
TRBV5-1	NA	TRBJ1-5	NA	CASQSGWDQPQHF	TGCGCCAGCCAGTCGGGGTGGGATCAGCCCCAGCATTTT
TRBV11-2	NA	TRBJ2-4	NA	CASSFNRGNLAKNIQYF	TGTGCCAGCAGCTTTAATCGGGGTAATCTAGCCAAAAACATTCAGTACTTC
TRBV5-6	NA	TRBJ1-1	NA	CASSSLREVDTEAFF	TGTGCCAGCAGCAGTCTAAGGGAGGTCGACACTGAAGCTTTCTTT
TRBV5-4	NA	TRBJ2-5	TRBD1	CASSLVQGQETQYF	TGTGCCAGCAGCTTGGTACAGGGGCAAGAGACCCAGTACTTC
TRBV10-1	NA	TRBJ2-5	TRBD2	CASSPGVSGGPQETQYF	TGCGCCAGCAGCCCCGGCGTGAGCGGGGGGCCCCAAGAGACCCAGTACTTC
TRBV28	NA	TRBJ2-6	NA	CASSPRAGANVLTF	TGTGCCAGCAGTCCCCGTGCTGGGGCCAACGTCCTGACTTTC
TRBV5-1	NA	TRBJ2-5	TRBD1	CASSLGQGKETQYF	TGCGCCAGCAGCTTGGGACAGGGAAAGGAGACCCAGTACTTC
TRBV7-2	few	TRBJ1-1	NA	CASSAGYTEAFF	TGTGCCAGCAGCGCAGGGTACACTGAAGCTTTCTTT
TRBV7-9	once	TRBJ2-1	TRBD2	CASSVSGGYNEQFF	TGTGCCAGCAGCGTTAGCGGGGGTTACAATGAGCAGTTCTTC
TRBV25-1	NA	TRBJ1-2	NA	CASSYGNGYTF	TGTGCCAGCAGTTACGGGAATGGCTACACCTTC
TRBV11-3	NA	TRBJ2-1	TRBD1	CASSLEGQNPYNEQFF	TGTGCCAGCAGCTTAGAGGGACAGAACCCTTACAATGAGCAGTTCTTC
TRBV19	NA	TRBJ1-5	NA	CASSIGGRQPQHF	TGTGCCAGTAGTATAGGGGGGCGACAGCCCCAGCATTTT
TRBV19	NA	TRBJ1-2	TRBD1	CASTQQGIGYGYTF	TGTGCCAGTACCCAACAGGGGATCGGCTATGGCTACACCTTC
TRBV6-1	NA	TRBJ2-1	NA	CASSGIGGSYNEQFF	TGTGCCAGCAGTGGGATTGGGGGGTCCTACAATGAGCAGTTCTTC
TRBV11-3	NA	TRBJ2-3	TRBD1	CASSLQGASTDTQYF	TGTGCCAGCAGCTTACAGGGGGCTAGCACAGATACGCAGTATTTT
TRBV15	NA	TRBJ1-2	NA	CATSRGGGRDGYTF	TGTGCCACCAGCAGAGGGGGAGGAAGGGATGGCTACACCTTC